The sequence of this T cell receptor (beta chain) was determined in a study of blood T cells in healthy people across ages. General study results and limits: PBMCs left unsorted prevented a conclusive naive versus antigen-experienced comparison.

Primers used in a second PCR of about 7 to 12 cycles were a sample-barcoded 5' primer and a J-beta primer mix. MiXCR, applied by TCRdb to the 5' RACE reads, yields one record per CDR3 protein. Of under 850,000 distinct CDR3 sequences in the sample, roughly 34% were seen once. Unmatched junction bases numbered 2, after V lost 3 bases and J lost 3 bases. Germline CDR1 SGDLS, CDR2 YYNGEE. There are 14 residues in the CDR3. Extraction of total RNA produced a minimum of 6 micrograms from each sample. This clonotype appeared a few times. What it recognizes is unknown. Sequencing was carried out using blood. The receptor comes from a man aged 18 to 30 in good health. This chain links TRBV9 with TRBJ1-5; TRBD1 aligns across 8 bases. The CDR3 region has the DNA TGTGCCAGCAGCGCGACAGGGGCCAATCAGCCCCAGCATTTT. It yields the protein CASSATGANQPQHF.